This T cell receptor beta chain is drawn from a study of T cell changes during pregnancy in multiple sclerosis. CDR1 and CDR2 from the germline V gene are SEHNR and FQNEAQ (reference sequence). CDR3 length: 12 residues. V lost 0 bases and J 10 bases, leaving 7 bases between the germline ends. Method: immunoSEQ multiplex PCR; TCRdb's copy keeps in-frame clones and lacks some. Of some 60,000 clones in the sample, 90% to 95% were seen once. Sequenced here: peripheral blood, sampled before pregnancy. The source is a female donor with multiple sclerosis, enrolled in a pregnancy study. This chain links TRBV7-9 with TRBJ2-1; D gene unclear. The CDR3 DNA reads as TGTGCCAGCAGCTTAGCGCGGCGAGAGCAGTTCTTC. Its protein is CASSLARREQFF.